These 10 T cell receptor beta chains were sequenced from one sample in a study of early T cells in non-severe SARS-CoV-2 infection. TCRdb passed the 5' RACE reads through MiXCR, listing each CDR3 protein once. In the table there are 28,000 or so distinct CDR3 sequences, 3% to 4% of which are singletons. The sequencing sample was made of whole blood. Receptors were obtained from an adult who was a healthcare worker with PCR-confirmed SARS-CoV-2 infection or an uninfected control (not recorded which).

This clonotype was observed many times. The chain combines TRBV5-4 with TRBJ2-7, with D perhaps assigned TRBD1 or TRBD2 (6 bases each). In germline, CDR1 is SGHNT, CDR2 YYREEE (reference sequence). This CDR3 is built from 16 residues. The germline V and J ends were trimmed by 2 bases and 0 bases, with 15 bases remaining between them. The CDR3 DNA follows: TGTGCCAGCAGCTTTAACCCCGGGGGCAGCTCCTACGAGCAGTACTTC. This codes for CASSFNPGGSSYEQYF.

This clonotype was seen at least ten times. V and J are TRBV6-2 or TRBV6-3 and TRBJ1-1; D not certain. With 7 bases removed from V and 1 base from J, the gap between germline ends came to 13 bases. The V gene's germline CDR1 is MNHEY and CDR2 SVGEGT. This CDR3 is built from 14 residues. The CDR3, as DNA: TGTGCCAGCACGCGACGAAATCCGAACACTGAAGCTTTCTTT. The encoded protein is CASTRRNPNTEAFF.

This clonotype has a count of ten or more. The chain recombines TRBV5-1 with TRBJ2-3, with 12 bases matching TRBD2. Germline CDR1 SGHRS, CDR2 YFSETQ. The CDR3 is made up of 16 amino acids. Germline trimming cut 5 bases from V and 5 bases from J; bases unmatched to any gene: 9. The CDR3: CASRLLAGGLGDTQYF. CDR3 bases: TGCGCCAGCAGACTACTAGCGGGAGGCCTTGGAGATACGCAGTATTTT.

CDR3 DNA: TGTGCCACCGCAAACTGGACTAACGATCACGAGCAGTACTTC. This encodes CATANWTNDHEQYF. The chain combines TRBV15 with TRBJ2-7; D may be TRBD2 (6 bases). V lost 8 bases, J lost 5 bases, and 19 bases lay in between. CDR3 length: 14 amino acids. Germline CDR1 reads LNHNV; CDR2 reads YYDKDF (reference sequence).

This clonotype was detected many times. This chain joins TRBV30 and TRBJ1-1; D is undetermined. Germline loops: CDR1 GTSNPN, CDR2 SVGIG (reference sequence). V was trimmed by 3 bases and J by 0 bases, leaving 5 bases between them. The CDR3 loop spans 12 amino acids. The CDR3: CAWSRVNTEAFF. The CDR3 bases are TGTGCCTGGAGCAGAGTGAACACTGAAGCTTTCTTT.

This clonotype was counted at least ten times. The chain joins TRBV12-3 or TRBV12-4 to TRBJ2-1, with D unclear. Trimming shortened V by 1 base and J by 8 bases, and 3 bases separated the two germline ends. The CDR3 covers 11 residues. The CDR3 bases are TGTGCCAGCAGTTTAGTCCATGAGCAGTTCTTC. Amino acid sequence: CASSLVHEQFF.

The rearrangement joins TRBV30 to TRBJ2-2, with TRBD2 identical over 11 bases. Looked up from germline, CDR1 is GTSNPN and CDR2 is SVGIG (reference sequence). Trimming at V came to 3 bases and at J to 6 bases, leaving 6 bases not matched to a gene. The CDR3 totals 15 residues. The CDR3 DNA reads TGTGCCTGGAGCACCCTTAGCGGGAGGGCCGGGGAGCTGTTTTTT. The encoded protein is CAWSTLSGRAGELFF.

This clonotype was seen repeatedly, ten times or more. V and J are TRBV20-1 and TRBJ2-1; D is unclear. The V end lost 7 bases, the J end lost 9 bases, and 13 bases lay between the germline ends. Germline values: CDR1 DFQATT, CDR2 SNEGSKA (reference sequence). This CDR3 has 11 amino acids. CDR3 loop: CSVSRDGEQFF. As DNA, the CDR3 is TGCAGTGTCTCACGTGACGGTGAGCAGTTCTTC.

This clonotype occurred many times. J is TRBJ1-6 and V is TRBV27; D call uncertain. Deletions cut 4 bases from V and 6 bases from J, with 7 bases between. The CDR3 runs 13 residues. Germline lookup yields CDR1 MNHEY and CDR2 SMNVEV (reference sequence). The CDR3 DNA reads TGTGCCAGCAGTTATGTTCGTAATTCACCCCTCCACTTT. Translated, it gives CASSYVRNSPLHF.

There are many counts of this clonotype. J is TRBJ2-2 and V is TRBV5-8; D unresolved. The CDR3 totals 14 residues. CDR1 is SGHTS and CDR2 is YDEGEE in the germline V gene. The V and J ends lost 0 bases and 5 bases respectively, with 8 bases between them. The CDR3 nucleotides read TGTGCCAGCAGCTTGGGGTGGCGAACCGGGGAGCTGTTTTTT. Protein product: CASSLGWRTGELFF. The entire variable domain, with the rest obtained from reference TRBV5-8 and TRBJ2-2, is as follows: EAGVTQSPTHLIKTRGQQATLRCSPISGHTSVYWYQQALGLGLQFLLWYDEGEERNRGNFPPRFSGRQFPNYSSELNVNALELEDSALYLCASSLGWRTGELFFGEGSRLTVL.